This TCR beta chain is drawn from a study of blood T cell repertoires in COVID-19. Original handling: Reference gene primer amplification in the assay estimated nucleated cell counts. Generated by immunoSEQ multiplex PCR, the TCRdb table keeps only in-frame clones and is missing some. The D gene and trimming were derived from the DNA, and the V and J assignments and clone size from that table. The sample carries approximately 130,000 clones, about 90% recorded once. The germline CDR1 and CDR2 sequences are MNHEY and SVGAGI. The CDR3 contains 14 residues. Losses at the gene ends were 7 bases for V and 4 bases for J; bases not matched to a gene: 7.

The chain employs TRBV6-5 and TRBJ1-3; 7 bases map to TRBD1. Sequencing was performed on peripheral blood. This TCR was sampled from a woman aged 45-59 years who had recovered from COVID-19. CDR3 DNA sequence: TGTGCCAGCACTCGACAGGGCTTCGGAAACACCATATATTTT. Its protein is CASTRQGFGNTIYF.